The source of this T cell receptor beta chain is a study of Ad26.COV2.S vaccination and SARS-CoV-2 variants (dated by TCRdb to the early 2020s). Regarding the complete study: Donors in the vaccine arm were drawn from COV1001, a multicentre, randomized, double-blind, placebo-controlled phase I-IIa trial testing Ad26.COV2.S in healthy adults. TCRbeta repertoire sequencing was used to assess the specificity and breadth of SARS-CoV-2-reactive T cell receptors after Ad26.COV2.S vaccination. A total of approximately 32 samples were included in the TCR-sequenced set, comprising roughly 19 Ad26.COV2.S vaccine recipients, 5 placebo recipients and 8 SARS-CoV-2 convalescent individuals. Investigators did not know the trial group allocation while performing experiments and assessing outcomes. Trial participants were randomized into five groups of five: low-dose or high-dose Ad26.COV2.S given once or twice, or placebo on both occasions. Ad26.COV2.S was given intramuscularly at 5x10^10 or 1x10^11 viral particles, as a single shot or as two shots 56 days apart. The paper's findings and limits, for the study overall: Compared with placebo recipients, Ad26.COV2.S recipients showed higher spike-specific TCR breadth (P = 0.0014). Vaccine and placebo recipients had similar non-spike TCR breadth, a finding consistent with the vaccine containing only spike. The authors noted that the TCR breadth and depth analyses may have underestimated total T cell responses. Comparing responses between vaccine doses or regimens was not something the study was powered to do. After vaccination, substantial breadth of spike-specific CD8+ and CD4+ T cell responses was reported.

The immunoSEQ Assay was the method used to sequence TCRbeta CDR3 regions. After extraction, genomic DNA underwent amplification by bias-controlled multiplex PCR, followed by high-throughput sequencing. As for the authors' bioinformatics: Collapsing and filtering of sequences were performed to quantify the absolute abundance of each unique TCRbeta CDR3 region. T cell fraction was estimated by normalization of TCRbeta template counts to usable DNA, with usable DNA being measured through amplification of reference genes present in all nucleated cells. Repertoire TCRs were annotated as SARS-CoV-2-specific by exact matching of V gene, CDR3 amino acid sequence and J gene to a known reactive TCR set. The reference SARS-CoV-2 TCR set was derived from MIRA and filtered for enrichment in COVID-19-positive ImmuneCODE repertoires, a step that removed public or cross-reactive TCRs. Based on the MIRA antigens, annotated TCRs were further analysed at the level of specific ORF or position within ORF. Breadth was defined as the number of annotated unique rearrangements divided by the total number of unique productive rearrangements, and depth was defined as the summed frequency of the annotated unique rearrangements. Two-sided Wilcoxon rank-sum tests were applied when comparing TCR breadth between groups. Drawn from immuneACCESS, this table holds only the in-frame rearrangements with V and J called that TCRdb kept. Clones are partly lost; checked studies trace under half to an unresolved V gene and leave the rest unexplained. The D gene and trimming were derived from the DNA, and the V and J assignments and clone size from that table. This sample has a few hundred thousand clones in its table, and around 90% of those were observed once. The ten largest clones represent about 5.4% of the sample.

Remarks on this clone: Which antigen it targets is not known. One base away there is no much larger clone; base qualities are not given.

Interpreted using the paper, the treatment or condition label stands for: around 19 received Ad26.COV2.S at low or high dose, single or two shots; about 5 received placebo; per-sample allocation not given. For vaccine and placebo recipients, the sequenced repertoires came from samples collected on day 63 after the first injection. Cohort 1b enrolled about two dozen adults aged 18-55 years at a single site in Boston, USA, between 29 July and 7 August 2020. As a vaccine, Ad26.COV2.S was a replication-incompetent adenovirus type 26 vector that expressed a prefusion-stabilized SARS-CoV-2 spike protein derived from the original Wuhan strain. The CDR1 and CDR2 encoded by the germline V gene are LGHNA and YSLEER. Spanning cysteine to phenylalanine, the CDR3 consists of 12 amino acids. Only the CDR3 DNA is retained, 36 bases long and in frame from the first base. V is clipped by 0 bases and J by 8 bases, and the sequence between their germline boundaries is 4 bases long.

The sample consisted of peripheral blood, taken in a trial of Ad26.COV2.S vaccine versus placebo. Recombination joined TRBV4-3 with TRBJ1-4; the D gene remains uncertain. This sequence was found in a person aged 18-60 years who received the Ad26.COV2.S COVID-19 vaccine or a placebo. The DNA sequence reads TGCGCCAGCAGCCAAGAGGACGAAAAACTGTTTTTT. It codes for CASSQEDEKLFF.